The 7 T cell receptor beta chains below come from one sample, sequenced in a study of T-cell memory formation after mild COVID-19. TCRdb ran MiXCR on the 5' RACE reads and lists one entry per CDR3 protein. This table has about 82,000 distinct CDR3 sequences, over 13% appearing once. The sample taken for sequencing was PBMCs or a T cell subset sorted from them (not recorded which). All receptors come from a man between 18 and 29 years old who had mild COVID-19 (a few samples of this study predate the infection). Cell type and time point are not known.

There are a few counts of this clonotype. The CDR3 sequence: CASSLAPGTDTQYF. DNA for the CDR3: TGTGCCAGCAGCTTAGCTCCGGGGACAGATACGCAGTATTTT. The V gene is TRBV7-2, the J gene TRBJ2-3, with D tentatively TRBD2 (5 bases). Germline loops: CDR1 SGHTA, CDR2 FQGNSA. V was cut by 0 bases and J by 3 bases, with 7 bases left in between. The CDR3 spans 14 residues.

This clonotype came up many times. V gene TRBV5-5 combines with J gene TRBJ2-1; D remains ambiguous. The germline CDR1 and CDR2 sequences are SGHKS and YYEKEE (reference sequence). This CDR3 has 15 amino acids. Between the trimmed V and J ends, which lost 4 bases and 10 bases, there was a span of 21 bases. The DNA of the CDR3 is TGTGCCAGCAGCCTTCGGGCCCCCCGGGTTCCGGAGCAGTTCTTC. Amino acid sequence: CASSLRAPRVPEQFF.

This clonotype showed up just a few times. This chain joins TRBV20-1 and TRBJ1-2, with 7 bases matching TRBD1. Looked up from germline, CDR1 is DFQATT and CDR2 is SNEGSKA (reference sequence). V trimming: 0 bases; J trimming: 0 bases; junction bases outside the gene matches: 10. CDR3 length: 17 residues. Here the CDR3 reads CSARDRWGTVPNYGYTF. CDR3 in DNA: TGCAGTGCTAGAGATCGTTGGGGGACAGTCCCTAACTATGGCTACACCTTC.

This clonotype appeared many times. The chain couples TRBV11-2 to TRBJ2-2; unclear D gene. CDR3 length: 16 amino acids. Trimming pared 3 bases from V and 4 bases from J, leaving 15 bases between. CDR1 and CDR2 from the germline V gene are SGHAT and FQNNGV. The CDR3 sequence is CASSFRFLGFTGELFF. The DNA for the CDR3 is TGTGCCAGCAGCTTTAGATTTCTCGGGTTCACCGGGGAGCTGTTTTTT.

In nucleotides, the CDR3 is TGCGCCAGCAGCCAAGGCATTGGAGTGGTGCCCCAGCATTTT. It yields the protein CASSQGIGVVPQHF. The chain combines TRBV4-3 with TRBJ1-5; no definite D call. This CDR3 is built from 14 residues. Trimming stripped 1 base from V and 9 bases from J, with 13 bases between. Germline V CDR1 and CDR2: LGHNA, YSLEER.

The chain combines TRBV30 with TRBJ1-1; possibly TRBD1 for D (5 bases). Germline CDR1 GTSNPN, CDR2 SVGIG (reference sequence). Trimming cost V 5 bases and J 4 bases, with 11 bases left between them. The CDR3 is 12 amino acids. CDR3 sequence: CAWVRGVTEAFF. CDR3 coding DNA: TGTGCCTGGGTAAGAGGGGTCACTGAAGCTTTCTTT.

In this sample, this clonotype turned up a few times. The CDR3 sequence: CASRGGQGKTQYF. DNA for the CDR3: TGTGCCAGCAGGGGGGGACAGGGGAAGACCCAGTACTTC. The chain carries TRBV27 and TRBJ2-5, with 10 bases lining up with TRBD1. Looked up from germline, CDR1 is MNHEY and CDR2 is SMNVEV (reference sequence). With 6 bases clipped from V and 6 bases from J, the junction kept 4 bases outside the gene matches. The CDR3 contains 13 residues.